What follows are 15 T cell receptor beta chains derived from one specimen sequenced in a study of identifying expanded T cells in peripheral blood. Produced via immunoSEQ multiplex PCR; TCRdb's table is partial and in-frame only. The sample lists about 86,000 clones; 88% were seen once. The sample taken for sequencing was blood. The receptors come from a person aged 18 to 75 in good health.

The chain recombines TRBV5-6 with TRBJ1-2; 9 bases line up with TRBD1. The V gene's germline CDR1 is SGHDT and CDR2 YYEEEE. This CDR3 spans 16 amino acids. Trimming cost V 1 base and J 2 bases; bases outside gene matches: 6. This CDR3 reads CASSLRRDRENYGYTF. CDR3 nucleotide sequence: TGTGCCAGCAGCTTGCGCCGGGACAGGGAGAACTATGGCTACACCTTC.

J is TRBJ2-5 and V is TRBV12-5, with 7 bases lining up with TRBD2. The length of the CDR3 is 13 residues. The V and J ends lost 6 bases and 4 bases, in that order; junction bases with no gene match: 5. Germline CDR1 reads LGHNT; CDR2 reads FRNRAP. The CDR3 region is CASGRGRGETQYF. The CDR3 coding sequence is TGTGCTAGTGGAAGAGGGAGGGGAGAGACCCAGTACTTC.

The chain has TRBV7-2 and TRBJ1-1; weak D call: TRBD1 (6 bases). CDR1 is SGHTA and CDR2 is FQGNSA in the germline V gene. This CDR3 has 16 residues. V lost 1 base to trimming and J lost 3 bases, with 15 bases between them. The CDR3 nucleotides read TGTGCCAGCAGCTTAGGTAGGGGGGGCGAAGACACTGAAGCTTTCTTT. Translated: CASSLGRGGEDTEAFF. Combining the CDR3 with reference TRBV7-2 and TRBJ1-1 gives the whole variable domain GAGVSQSPSNKVTEKGKDVELRCDPISGHTALYWYRQSLGQGLEFLIYFQGNSAPDKSGLPSDRFSAERTGGSVSTLTIQRTQQEDSAVYLCASSLGRGGEDTEAFFGQGTRLTVV.

V gene TRBV6-1 combines with J gene TRBJ1-2; 8 bases match TRBD1. Germline CDR1 reads MNHNS; CDR2 reads SASEGT. The CDR3 spans 15 residues. V lost 2 bases and J lost 8; bases outside the gene matches: 10. CDR3 loop: CASSEPGQALVGYTF. In nucleotides, the CDR3 is TGTGCCAGCAGTGAACCGGGACAGGCCCTCGTAGGCTACACCTTC.

The chain couples TRBV29-1 to TRBJ1-1; D unresolved. In germline, CDR1 is SQVTM, CDR2 ANQGSEA. This CDR3 has 12 residues. Deletions cut 4 bases from V and 1 base from J, with 7 bases between. CDR3 DNA sequence: TGCAGCGTTGTCTTCCGGAACACTGAAGCTTTCTTT. Translating gives CSVVFRNTEAFF.

This sequence joins TRBV6-5 and TRBJ2-1, with 9 bases lining up with TRBD1. The trim removed 0 bases at V and 10 bases at J, leaving 7 bases unmatched. The CDR3 is 15 amino acids. Germline assignment: CDR1 MNHEY and CDR2 SVGAGI. The CDR3 here is CASSYSGTGSREQFF. The DNA of the CDR3 is TGTGCCAGCAGTTACTCGGGGACAGGGTCGCGCGAGCAGTTCTTC.

The genes are TRBV7-9 and TRBJ2-5; 7 positions agree with TRBD1. The J call may not be correct, given that the DNA end is closer to TRBJ2-7. The germline V gene has CDR1 SEHNR and CDR2 FQNEAQ (reference sequence). CDR3 size: 13 residues. The CDR3 loop reads CASSLTGDYEQYF. As DNA, the CDR3 is TGTGCCAGCAGCCTCACAGGGGACTACGAGCAGTACTTC.

CDR3 amino acids: CASSPQGSYEQYF. CDR3 in DNA: TGTGCCAGCTCACCACAGGGTTCCTACGAGCAGTACTTC. The J gene is TRBJ2-7, the V gene TRBV18, with D uncertain. Germline lookup yields CDR1 KGHSH and CDR2 LQKENI. CDR3 length: 13 amino acids. Deletions cut 1 base from V and 1 base from J, with 5 bases between.

The V and J genes are TRBV5-1 and TRBJ1-5; D is unclear. The CDR3 totals 14 residues. CDR1 and CDR2 from the germline V gene are SGHRS and YFSETQ. Trimming took off 6 bases at V and 0 bases at J, with 10 bases between the two ends. CDR3 region: CASKIGPSNQPQHF. CDR3 bases: TGCGCCAGCAAGATAGGCCCTAGCAATCAGCCCCAGCATTTT.

The CDR3 region is CASSYRGGPSTDTQYF. The CDR3 bases are TGTGCCAGCAGCTATCGGGGGGGACCCAGCACAGATACGCAGTATTTT. The J gene is TRBJ2-3, the V gene TRBV7-9; TRBD2 aligns across 8 bases. The V and J ends lost 4 bases and 0 bases, in that order; junction bases with no gene match: 6. Germline V CDR1 and CDR2: SEHNR, FQNEAQ (reference sequence). CDR3 length: 16 residues. The full variable domain, completed using reference TRBV7-9 and TRBJ2-3, is DTGVSQNPRHKITKRGQNVTFRCDPISEHNRLYWYRQTLGQGPEFLTYFQNEAQLEKSRLLSDRFSAERPKGSFSTLEIQRTEQGDSAMYLCASSYRGGPSTDTQYFGPGTRLTVL.

V is TRBV19 and J is TRBJ2-2, with 9 positions matching TRBD2. Germline CDR1 LNHDA, CDR2 SQIVND (reference sequence). V dropped 3 bases and J dropped 0; count of bases not matched to a gene: 2. This CDR3 contains 16 residues. The chain's CDR3 is CASSMRLAANTGELFF. In DNA form, the CDR3 reads TGTGCCAGTAGTATGCGACTAGCGGCGAACACCGGGGAGCTGTTTTTT.

This clone was picked up a small number of times. This chain connects TRBV5-1 to TRBJ2-7; 7 bases map to TRBD1. J lost 4 bases, V lost 0 bases, and 10 bases had no gene match. The CDR3 loop spans 16 amino acids. Germline lookup yields CDR1 SGHRS and CDR2 YFSETQ. In nucleotides, the CDR3 is TGCGCCAGCAGCTTGGGGGGACAGTCCAGTTCATACGAGCAGTACTTC. The encoded protein is CASSLGGQSSSYEQYF.

The genes are TRBV9 and TRBJ1-3, with D uncertain. Germline V CDR1 and CDR2: SGDLS, YYNGEE. V lost 4 bases and J 1 base, leaving 9 bases between the germline ends. The CDR3 sequence is 14 residues long. CDR3 region: CASSRGGSGNTIYF. The CDR3 DNA is TGTGCCAGCAGCCGAGGAGGGTCTGGAAACACCATATATTTT.

V and J are TRBV9 and TRBJ1-2; weak D call: TRBD1 (5 bases). V lost 3 bases and J lost 4, with 16 bases in between. CDR3 size: 15 residues. The germline V gene has CDR1 SGDLS and CDR2 YYNGEE. CDR3 DNA: TGTGCCAGCAGCGCCTCAGGGAGAGAGGGCTATGGCTACACCTTC. This codes for CASSASGREGYGYTF.

The chain carries TRBV10-1 and TRBJ2-1; perhaps TRBD1 as D (5 bases). The CDR3 runs to 16 residues. Trimming took off 0 bases at V and 0 bases at J, with 9 bases between the two ends. From germline, CDR1 is WNHNN and CDR2 SYGVQD (reference sequence). The CDR3 DNA reads TGCGCCAGCAGTGAGTCGCACAGGAGCTCCTACAATGAGCAGTTCTTC. It encodes CASSESHRSSYNEQFF.